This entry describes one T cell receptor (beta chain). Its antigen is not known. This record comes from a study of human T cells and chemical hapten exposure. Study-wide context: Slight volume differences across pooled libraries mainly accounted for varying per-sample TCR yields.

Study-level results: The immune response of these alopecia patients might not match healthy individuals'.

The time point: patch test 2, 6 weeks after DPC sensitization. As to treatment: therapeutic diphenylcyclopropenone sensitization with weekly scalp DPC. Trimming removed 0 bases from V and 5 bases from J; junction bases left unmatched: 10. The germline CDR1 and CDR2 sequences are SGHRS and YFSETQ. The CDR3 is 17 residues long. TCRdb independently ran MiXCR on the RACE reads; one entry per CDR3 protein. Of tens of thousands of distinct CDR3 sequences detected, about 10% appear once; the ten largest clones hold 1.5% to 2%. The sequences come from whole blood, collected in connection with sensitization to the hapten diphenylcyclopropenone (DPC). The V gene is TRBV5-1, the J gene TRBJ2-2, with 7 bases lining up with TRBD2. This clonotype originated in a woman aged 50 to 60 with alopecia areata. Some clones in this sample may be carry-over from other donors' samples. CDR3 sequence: CASSLEFRGSRTGELFF. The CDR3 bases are TGCGCCAGCAGCTTGGAATTCCGCGGGAGTAGGACCGGGGAGCTGTTTTTT.